Sequencing of this T cell receptor (beta chain) was carried out in a study of blood T cells in healthy people across ages. General study results and limits: Measured against age, TCR beta diversity per million T cells decreased in a roughly linear manner. It was not known whether donors were CMV positive (a possible confounder of expanded clonotype changes).

Peripheral blood samples of 7.5 to 10 milliliters were drawn from each donor. Primers used in a second PCR of roughly 6 to 11 cycles were a sample-barcoded 5' primer and a J-beta primer mix. TCRdb re-called the 5' RACE reads through MiXCR, storing one row per CDR3 protein. The repertoire holds 950,000 to 1,200,000 distinct CDR3 sequences, with around two fifths as singletons. In regard to this clonotype: Its antigen remains unknown.

CDR1 and CDR2 (germline): MNHEY, SMNVEV (reference sequence). With 1 base clipped from V and 1 base from J, the junction kept 6 bases outside the gene matches. The CDR3 spans 16 residues. The specimen sequenced was blood. This clonotype was sampled from a man younger than 30 in good health. The chain couples TRBV27 to TRBJ1-2; 7 bases are a match to TRBD1. As DNA, the CDR3 is TGTGCCAGCAGTTTATTTGGGACAGAAATTAACTATGGCTACACCTTC. Its translation is CASSLFGTEINYGYTF.